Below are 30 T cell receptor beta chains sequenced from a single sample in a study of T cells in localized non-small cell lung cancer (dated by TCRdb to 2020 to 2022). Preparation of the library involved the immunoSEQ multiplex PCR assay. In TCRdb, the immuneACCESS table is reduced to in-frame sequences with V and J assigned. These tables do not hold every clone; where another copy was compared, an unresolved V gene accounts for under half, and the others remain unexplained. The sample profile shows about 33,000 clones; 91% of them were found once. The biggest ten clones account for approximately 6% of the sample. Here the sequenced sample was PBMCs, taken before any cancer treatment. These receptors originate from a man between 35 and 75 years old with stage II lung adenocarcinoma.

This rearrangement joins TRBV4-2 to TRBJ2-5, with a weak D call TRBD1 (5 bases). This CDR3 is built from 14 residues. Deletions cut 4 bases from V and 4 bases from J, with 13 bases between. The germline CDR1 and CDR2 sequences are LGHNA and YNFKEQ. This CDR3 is CASSLLGQRETQYF. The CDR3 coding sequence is TGTGCCAGCAGCCTCCTGGGGCAGCGAGAGACCCAGTACTTC.

The CDR3 is CASSYPGLPRSTDTQYF. In nucleotides, the CDR3 is TGTGCCAGCAGCTACCCGGGACTGCCTCGCTCCACAGATACGCAGTATTTT. The chain links TRBV5-6 to TRBJ2-3, with D possibly being TRBD2 (6 bases). Germline CDR1 and CDR2: SGHDT and YYEEEE. The CDR3 sequence is 17 residues long. V was trimmed by 3 bases and J by 2 bases, leaving 19 bases between them.

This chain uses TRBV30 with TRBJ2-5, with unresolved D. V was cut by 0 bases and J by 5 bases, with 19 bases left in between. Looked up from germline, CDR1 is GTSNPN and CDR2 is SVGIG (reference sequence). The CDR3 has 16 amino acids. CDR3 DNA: TGTGCCTGGAGTGTACGGGCCCTACTAACGACGGAGACCCAGTACTTC. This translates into CAWSVRALLTTETQYF.

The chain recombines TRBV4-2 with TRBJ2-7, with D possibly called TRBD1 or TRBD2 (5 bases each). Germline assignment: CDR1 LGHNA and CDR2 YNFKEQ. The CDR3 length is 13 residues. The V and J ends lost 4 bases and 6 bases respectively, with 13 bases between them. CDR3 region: CASSPFEGTEQYF. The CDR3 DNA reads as TGTGCCAGCAGCCCTTTCGAGGGGACCGAGCAGTACTTC.

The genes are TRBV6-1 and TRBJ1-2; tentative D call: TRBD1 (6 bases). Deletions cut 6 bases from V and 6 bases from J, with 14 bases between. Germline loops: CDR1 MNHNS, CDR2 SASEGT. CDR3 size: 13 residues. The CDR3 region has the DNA TGTGCCAGCAGCAACCGGGGGGCTGATGGCTACACCTTC. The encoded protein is CASSNRGADGYTF.

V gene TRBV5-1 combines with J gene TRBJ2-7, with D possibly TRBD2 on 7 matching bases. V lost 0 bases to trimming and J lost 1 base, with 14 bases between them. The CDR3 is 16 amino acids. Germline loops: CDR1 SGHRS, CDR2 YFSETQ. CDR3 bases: TGCGCCAGCAGCTTGGTGGGAGGGGGGAGATCCTACGAGCAGTACTTC. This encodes CASSLVGGGRSYEQYF.

The CDR3 DNA reads as TGTGCCAGCAGCTTGGGTCACGGGGGACACACTGAAGCTTTCTTT. This translates into CASSLGHGGHTEAFF. This sequence joins TRBV5-6 and TRBJ1-1; possible D gene TRBD1, 5 bases. Germline values: CDR1 SGHDT, CDR2 YYEEEE. The CDR3 has 15 amino acids. Trimming pared 0 bases from V and 3 bases from J, leaving 12 bases between.

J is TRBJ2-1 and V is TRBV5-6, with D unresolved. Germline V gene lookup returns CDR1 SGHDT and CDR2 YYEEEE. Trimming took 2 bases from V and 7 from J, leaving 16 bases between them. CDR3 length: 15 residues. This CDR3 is CASSFRLPNGNEQFF. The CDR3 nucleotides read TGTGCCAGCAGCTTCAGGCTACCCAACGGGAATGAGCAGTTCTTC. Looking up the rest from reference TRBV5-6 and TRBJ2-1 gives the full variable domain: DAGVTQSPTHLIKTRGQQVTLRCSPKSGHDTVSWYQQALGQGPQFIFQYYEEEERQRGNFPDRFSGHQFPNYSSELNVNALLLGDSALYLCASSFRLPNGNEQFFGPGTRLTVL.

The CDR3 loop is CASRRGQGMGDTQYF. As DNA, the CDR3 is TGTGCCAGCAGAAGAGGACAGGGGATGGGAGATACGCAGTATTTT. This chain joins TRBV2 and TRBJ2-3; TRBD1 matches at 9 bases. With V trimmed by 6 bases and J by 5 bases, 9 bases remained unmatched. Germline assignment: CDR1 SNHLY and CDR2 FYNNEI. This CDR3 comprises 15 residues.

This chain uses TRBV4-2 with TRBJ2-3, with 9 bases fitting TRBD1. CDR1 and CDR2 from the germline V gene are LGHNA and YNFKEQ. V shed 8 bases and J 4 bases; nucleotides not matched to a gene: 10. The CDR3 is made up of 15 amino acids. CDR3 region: CASGLANRGPDTQYF. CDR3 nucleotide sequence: TGTGCCAGCGGGCTAGCGAACAGGGGGCCAGATACGCAGTATTTT.

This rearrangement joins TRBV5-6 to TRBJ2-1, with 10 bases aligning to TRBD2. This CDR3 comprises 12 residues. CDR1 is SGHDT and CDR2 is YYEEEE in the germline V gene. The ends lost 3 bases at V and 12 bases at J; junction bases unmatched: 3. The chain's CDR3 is CASSSLAGGQFF. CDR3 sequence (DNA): TGTGCCAGCAGCTCCTTAGCGGGAGGGCAGTTCTTC.

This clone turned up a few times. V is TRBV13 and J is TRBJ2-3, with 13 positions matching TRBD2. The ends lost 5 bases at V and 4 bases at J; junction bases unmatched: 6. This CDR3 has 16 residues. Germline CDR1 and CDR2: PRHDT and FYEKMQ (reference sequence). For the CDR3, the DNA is TGTGCCAGCAGCCAGGGACTAGCGGGACGCGCAGATACGCAGTATTTT. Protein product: CASSQGLAGRADTQYF.

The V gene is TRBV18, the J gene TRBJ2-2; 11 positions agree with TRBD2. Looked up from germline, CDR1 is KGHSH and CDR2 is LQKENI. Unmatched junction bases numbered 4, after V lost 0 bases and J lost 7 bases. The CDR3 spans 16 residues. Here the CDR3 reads CASSPPGLAEGGELFF. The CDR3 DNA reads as TGTGCCAGCTCACCACCGGGACTAGCGGAAGGCGGGGAGCTGTTTTTT.

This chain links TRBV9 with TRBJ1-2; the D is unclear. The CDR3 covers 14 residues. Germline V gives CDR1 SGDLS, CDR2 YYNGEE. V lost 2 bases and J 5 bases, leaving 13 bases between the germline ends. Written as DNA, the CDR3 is TGTGCCAGCAGCGTTAGTGGATCTAGGTATGGCTACACCTTC. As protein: CASSVSGSRYGYTF.

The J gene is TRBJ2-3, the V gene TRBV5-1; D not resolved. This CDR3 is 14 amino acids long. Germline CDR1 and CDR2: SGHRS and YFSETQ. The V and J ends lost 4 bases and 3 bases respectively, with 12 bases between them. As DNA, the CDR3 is TGCGCCAGCAGCCTAGAAGGTAGGACAGATACGCAGTATTTT. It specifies CASSLEGRTDTQYF. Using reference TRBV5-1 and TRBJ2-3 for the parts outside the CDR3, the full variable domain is KAGVTQTPRYLIKTRGQQVTLSCSPISGHRSVSWYQQTPGQGLQFLFEYFSETQRNKGNFPGRFSGRQFSNSRSEMNVSTLELGDSALYLCASSLEGRTDTQYFGPGTRLTVL.

In DNA, the CDR3 is TGTGCCATCAGCCCGGGACGGGATGGCTACACCTTC. Protein: CAISPGRDGYTF. The chain joins TRBV10-3 to TRBJ1-2, with a tentative D call TRBD1 (5 bases). CDR1 and CDR2 from the germline V gene are ENHRY and SYGVKD. The CDR3 contains 12 residues. V dropped 6 bases and J dropped 6 bases, with 11 bases sitting between them.

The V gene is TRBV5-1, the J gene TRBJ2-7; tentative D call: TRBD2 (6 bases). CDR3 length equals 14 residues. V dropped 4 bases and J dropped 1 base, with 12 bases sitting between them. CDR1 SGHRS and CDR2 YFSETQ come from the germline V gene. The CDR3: CASSPRLASYEQYF. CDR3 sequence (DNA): TGCGCCAGCAGCCCCAGGCTAGCGTCCTACGAGCAGTACTTC.

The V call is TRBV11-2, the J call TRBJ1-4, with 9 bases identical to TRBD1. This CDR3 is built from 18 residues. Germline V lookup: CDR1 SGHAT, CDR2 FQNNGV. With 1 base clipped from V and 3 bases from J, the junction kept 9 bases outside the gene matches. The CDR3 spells CASSLALGTGRANEKLFF. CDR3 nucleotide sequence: TGTGCCAGCAGCTTAGCCTTGGGGACAGGGCGGGCTAATGAAAAACTGTTTTTT.

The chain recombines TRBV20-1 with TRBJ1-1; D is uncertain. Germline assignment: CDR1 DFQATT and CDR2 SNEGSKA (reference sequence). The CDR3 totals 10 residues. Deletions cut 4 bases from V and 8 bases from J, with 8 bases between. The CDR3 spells CSAKNPEAFF. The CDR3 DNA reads TGCAGTGCTAAGAATCCCGAAGCTTTCTTT.

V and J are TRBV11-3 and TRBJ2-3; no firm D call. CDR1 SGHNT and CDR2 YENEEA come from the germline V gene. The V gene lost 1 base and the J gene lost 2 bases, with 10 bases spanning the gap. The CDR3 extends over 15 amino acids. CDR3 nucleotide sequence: TGTGCCAGCAGCTTAGCCCTAATAGACACAGATACGCAGTATTTT. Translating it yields CASSLALIDTDTQYF. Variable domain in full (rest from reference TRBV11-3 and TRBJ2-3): EAGVVQSPRYKIIEKKQPVAFWCNPISGHNTLYWYLQNLGQGPELLIRYENEEAVDDSQLPKDRFSAERLKGVDSTLKIQPAELGDSAVYLCASSLALIDTDTQYFGPGTRLTVL.

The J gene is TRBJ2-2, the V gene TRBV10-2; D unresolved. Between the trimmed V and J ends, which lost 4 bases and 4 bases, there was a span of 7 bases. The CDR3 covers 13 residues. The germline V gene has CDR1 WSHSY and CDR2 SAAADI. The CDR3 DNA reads TGCGCCAGCAGTGTGACAACCACCGGGGAGCTGTTTTTT. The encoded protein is CASSVTTTGELFF.

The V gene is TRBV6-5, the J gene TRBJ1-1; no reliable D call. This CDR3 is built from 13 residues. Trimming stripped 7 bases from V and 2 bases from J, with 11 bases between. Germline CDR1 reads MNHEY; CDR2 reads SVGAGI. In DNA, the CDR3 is TGTGCCAGCAAGGGTCCGAGCAACACTGAAGCTTTCTTT. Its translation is CASKGPSNTEAFF.

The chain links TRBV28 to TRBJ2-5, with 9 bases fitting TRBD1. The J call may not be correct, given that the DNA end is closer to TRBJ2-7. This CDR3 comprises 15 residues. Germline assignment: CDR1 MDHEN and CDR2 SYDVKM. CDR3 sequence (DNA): TGTGCCAGCACCGATCCCGGGACAGGGAAATACGAGCAGTACTTC. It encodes CASTDPGTGKYEQYF.

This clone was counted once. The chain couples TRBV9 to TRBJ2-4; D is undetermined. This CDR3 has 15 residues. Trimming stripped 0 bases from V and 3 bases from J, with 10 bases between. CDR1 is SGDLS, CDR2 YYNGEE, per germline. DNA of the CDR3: TGTGCCAGCAGCGTAGAAGGGCAAGGCAAAAACATTCAGTACTTC. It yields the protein CASSVEGQGKNIQYF.

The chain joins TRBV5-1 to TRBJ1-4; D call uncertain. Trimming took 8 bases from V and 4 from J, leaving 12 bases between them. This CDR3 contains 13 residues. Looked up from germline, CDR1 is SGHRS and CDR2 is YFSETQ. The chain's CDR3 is CASQDRLNEKLFF. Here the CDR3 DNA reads TGCGCCAGTCAGGATAGGCTTAATGAAAAACTGTTTTTT.

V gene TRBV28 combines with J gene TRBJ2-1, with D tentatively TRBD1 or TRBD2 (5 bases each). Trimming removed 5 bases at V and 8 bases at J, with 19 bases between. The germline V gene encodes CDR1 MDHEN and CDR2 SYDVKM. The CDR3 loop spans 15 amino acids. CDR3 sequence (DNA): TGTGCCAGCAGTGGGGACCGAAACCGGAGAGATGAGCAGTTCTTC. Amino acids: CASSGDRNRRDEQFF. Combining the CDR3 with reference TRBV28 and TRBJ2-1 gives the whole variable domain DVKVTQSSRYLVKRTGEKVFLECVQDMDHENMFWYRQDPGLGLRLIYFSYDVKMKEKGDIPEGYSVSREKKERFSLILESASTNQTSMYLCASSGDRNRRDEQFFGPGTRLTVL.

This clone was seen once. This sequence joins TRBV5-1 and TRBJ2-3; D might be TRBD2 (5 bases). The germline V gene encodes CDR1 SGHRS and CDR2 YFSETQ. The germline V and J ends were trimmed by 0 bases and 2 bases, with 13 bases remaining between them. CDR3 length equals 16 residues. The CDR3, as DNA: TGCGCCAGCAGCTTGGGGGCTAGCAGAGACACAGATACGCAGTATTTT. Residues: CASSLGASRDTDTQYF.

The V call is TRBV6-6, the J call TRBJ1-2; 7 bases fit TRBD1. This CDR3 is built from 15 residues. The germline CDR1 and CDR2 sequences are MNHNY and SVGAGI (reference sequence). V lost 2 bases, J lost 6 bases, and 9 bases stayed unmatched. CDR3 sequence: CASSYGKPTGNGYTF. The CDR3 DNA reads TGTGCCAGCAGTTACGGGAAACCGACAGGGAATGGCTACACCTTC.

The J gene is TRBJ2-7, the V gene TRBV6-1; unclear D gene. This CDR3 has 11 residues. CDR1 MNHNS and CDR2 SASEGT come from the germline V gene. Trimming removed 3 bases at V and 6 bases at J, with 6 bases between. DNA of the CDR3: TGTGCCAGCAGTGAGGCGATCGAGCAGTACTTC. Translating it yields CASSEAIEQYF.

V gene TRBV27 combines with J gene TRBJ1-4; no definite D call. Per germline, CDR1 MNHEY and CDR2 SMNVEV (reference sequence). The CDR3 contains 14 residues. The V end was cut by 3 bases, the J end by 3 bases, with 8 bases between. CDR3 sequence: CASSLFGANEKLFF. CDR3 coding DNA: TGTGCCAGCAGTTTGTTCGGGGCTAATGAAAAACTGTTTTTT.